The sample holds a few counts of the clone carrying this T cell receptor (beta chain). Its cognate antigen is unknown. This entry belongs to a study of T cell responses to AZD1222 COVID-19 vaccine. Study-wide points: Reportedly, nearly half the spike-specific TCRs target unmutated variant regions. Most donors were white British and more were female, and clonal diversity was possibly underestimated.

TCRdb's copy holds only in-frame clones and misses some; the assay was immunoSEQ multiplex PCR. This table holds about 140,000 clones, approximately 93% found once. CDR1 is MNHEY and CDR2 is SMNVEV in the germline V gene (reference sequence). The CDR3 runs 14 residues. Trimming took 2 bases from V and 4 from J; bases not matched to a gene: 3. The TCR sequence derives from an adult who had recovered from COVID-19. Specimen: peripheral blood, collected after recovery from COVID-19. The chain uses TRBV27 and TRBJ2-7, with 9 bases fitting TRBD1. DNA for the CDR3: TGTGCCAGCAGTTTAGCGGACAGGGGTTACGAGCAGTACTTC. Protein: CASSLADRGYEQYF.